This T cell receptor beta chain came from a study of PD-1 blockade in classical Hodgkin lymphoma. Regarding time point: newly diagnosed, previously untreated cHL patient sample. Thawed PBMCs were subjected to magnetic negative selection, which yielded isolated CD8+ T cells. Comparators were PBMCs taken from newly diagnosed, untreated classical Hodgkin lymphoma. General observations from the study: Whatever underlies the repertoire differences (possibly disease activity or prior therapy) remains undefined. Before treatment, TCR diversity in newly diagnosed patients was reportedly lower than in healthy donors.

Produced via immunoSEQ multiplex PCR; TCRdb's table is partial and in-frame only. The profile shows 4,000 to 4,500 clones, roughly four fifths of them singletons. The V gene's germline CDR1 is SGHTA and CDR2 FQGNSA. The CDR3 length is 16 residues. A note on this clone: The antigen remains undetermined. An end of the junction does not agree with germline; a read error may underlie this.

This TCR was recovered from a human donor with classical Hodgkin lymphoma. The sequencing input was CD8+ T cells from blood. This chain uses TRBV7-2 with TRBJ2-7; 8 positions agree with TRBD2. CDR3 loop: CASSQDLAGGSYEQYF. The CDR3 DNA reads TGCGCCAGCAGCCAAGATCTGGCGGGAGGCTCCTACGAGCAGTACTTC.